This entry lists 14 T cell receptor beta chains sequenced from one sample in a study of cytomegalovirus exposure and HLA in healthy donors. TCRdb's table, derived via immunoSEQ multiplex PCR, lists solely in-frame clones and lacks some. The repertoire holds around 150,000 clones, with 85% to 90% as singletons. Sequenced: PBMCs. All receptors derive from a woman in her late teens or twenties in good health and CMV-seropositive.

This chain connects TRBV5-1 to TRBJ2-5; tentatively, D is TRBD2 (6 bases). CDR1 SGHRS and CDR2 YFSETQ come from the germline V gene. The V end was cut by 0 bases, the J end by 3 bases, with 9 bases between. The CDR3 totals 14 residues. The DNA for the CDR3 is TGCGCCAGCAGCTTGGAAGTAGCGGAAGAGACCCAGTACTTC. Translated, it gives CASSLEVAEETQYF.

The V call is TRBV19, the J call TRBJ1-4; D may be TRBD1 (6 bases). This CDR3 is built from 19 residues. The V gene's germline CDR1 is LNHDA and CDR2 SQIVND (reference sequence). V gave up 5 bases and J gave up 8 bases, with 30 bases separating them. CDR3 loop: CASSPRRRTELRIGEKLFF. The DNA for the CDR3 is TGTGCCAGTAGTCCGCGCCGACGGACAGAGCTCCGGATCGGGGAAAAACTGTTTTTT. Full variable domain (missing parts from reference TRBV19 and TRBJ1-4): DGGITQSPKYLFRKEGQNVTLSCEQNLNHDAMYWYRQDPGQGLRLIYYSQIVNDFQKGDIAEGYSVSREKKESFPLTVTSAQKNPTAFYLCASSPRRRTELRIGEKLFFGSGTQLSVL.

Written as DNA, the CDR3 is TGTGCCAGCAGCCTGGGGAGGGGGAACACTGAAGCTTTCTTT. Translation gives CASSLGRGNTEAFF. The chain uses TRBV7-3 and TRBJ1-1, with D possibly matching TRBD1 (5 bases). From germline, CDR1 is SGHTA and CDR2 FQGTGA. CDR3 length: 14 amino acids. The V end was cut by 5 bases, the J end by 1 base, with 11 bases between.

The chain carries TRBV4-1 and TRBJ1-4; TRBD1 matches at 8 bases. This CDR3 spans 15 amino acids. Losses at the gene ends were 6 bases for V and 8 bases for J; bases not matched to a gene: 11. Germline CDR1 MGHRA, CDR2 YSYEKL. This CDR3 is CASRVHRGSGEKLFF. The DNA for the CDR3 is TGCGCCAGCAGGGTCCACAGGGGGTCAGGAGAAAAACTGTTTTTT.

The chain uses TRBV4-1 and TRBJ2-3; D is possibly TRBD2 (6 bases). V lost 4 bases and J lost 1, with 12 bases in between. CDR1 and CDR2 from the germline V gene are MGHRA and YSYEKL. CDR3 size: 15 residues. The CDR3: CASSLSGDRTDTQYF. CDR3 in DNA: TGCGCCAGCAGCCTTAGCGGCGACCGCACAGATACGCAGTATTTT.

The chain combines TRBV4-2 with TRBJ2-7, with D possibly being TRBD2 (5 bases). The V end was cut by 1 base, the J end by 1 base, with 8 bases between. Per the germline V gene, CDR1 is LGHNA and CDR2 is YNFKEQ. This CDR3 has 14 residues. CDR3 loop: CASSQGTRSYEQYF. CDR3 in DNA: TGTGCCAGCAGCCAAGGAACTAGATCCTACGAGCAGTACTTC.

The V gene is TRBV11-2, the J gene TRBJ1-4, with D unresolved. In germline, CDR1 is SGHAT, CDR2 FQNNGV. V gave up 1 base and J gave up 8 bases, with 8 bases separating them. The CDR3 covers 13 residues. The DNA of the CDR3 is TGTGCCAGCAGCTTAGTAAGAGAGGAAAAACTGTTTTTT. As protein: CASSLVREEKLFF.

The CDR3: CASRPGAYEQYF. The CDR3 DNA reads as TGTGCCAGCAGACCGGGTGCCTACGAGCAGTACTTC. V is TRBV28 and J is TRBJ2-7; D ambiguous. The CDR3 is 12 residues long. The ends were cut back, 6 bases at V and 2 bases at J, with 8 bases in the middle. Germline V gene sequence: CDR1 MDHEN, CDR2 SYDVKM. Supplemented by reference TRBV28 and TRBJ2-7, the full variable domain reads DVKVTQSSRYLVKRTGEKVFLECVQDMDHENMFWYRQDPGLGLRLIYFSYDVKMKEKGDIPEGYSVSREKKERFSLILESASTNQTSMYLCASRPGAYEQYFGPGTRLTVT.

The CDR3 loop is CASMRGASGTYEQYF. CDR3 in DNA: TGTGCCAGTATGAGGGGGGCTAGCGGGACCTACGAGCAGTACTTC. V gene TRBV19 combines with J gene TRBJ2-7, with TRBD2 matching over 9 bases. Looked up from germline, CDR1 is LNHDA and CDR2 is SQIVND (reference sequence). After removal of 7 bases from V and 2 bases from J, the junction contained 9 bases not matched to a gene. This CDR3 region has 15 residues.

This clone was picked up one time. V is TRBV15 and J is TRBJ2-7, with TRBD2 matching over 10 bases. V was clipped by 5 bases and J by 3 bases; unmatched bases: 7. This CDR3 comprises 15 residues. CDR1 and CDR2 from the germline V gene are LNHNV and YYDKDF (reference sequence). The CDR3 DNA follows: TGTGCCACCAGCGGGAGGCTAGCGGGAGACTACGAGCAGTACTTC. Translating gives CATSGRLAGDYEQYF. Together with reference TRBV15 and TRBJ2-7, the CDR3 gives the full variable domain: DAMVIQNPRYQVTQFGKPVTLSCSQTLNHNVMYWYQQKSSQAPKLLFHYYDKDFNNEADTPDNFQSRRPNTSFCFLDIRSPGLGDTAMYLCATSGRLAGDYEQYFGPGTRLTVT.

The V and J genes are TRBV9 and TRBJ1-1, with 8 bases that match TRBD1. From germline, CDR1 is SGDLS and CDR2 YYNGEE. The CDR3 runs to 14 residues. The J segment lost 4 bases and the V segment lost 3 bases, leaving 5 bases of the junction unmatched. CDR3 protein: CASSAQQGGTEAFF. CDR3 DNA: TGTGCCAGCAGCGCGCAACAGGGGGGCACTGAAGCTTTCTTT.

For this clone: In the same sample, other DNA sequences code for this CDR3. The chain has TRBV7-2 and TRBJ2-3; D gene unclear. CDR3 size: 13 residues. Trimming left V 3 bases short and J 3 bases short, with 7 bases between. Germline CDR1 SGHTA, CDR2 FQGNSA. CDR3 in amino acids: CASSLRLTDTQYF. Here the CDR3 DNA reads TGTGCCAGCAGCTTGAGGTTAACAGATACGCAGTATTTT.

The chain uses TRBV27 and TRBJ2-7, with D maybe TRBD1 (5 bases). V shed 5 bases and J shed 1 base, with 24 bases lying between them. In germline, CDR1 is MNHEY, CDR2 SMNVEV (reference sequence). The CDR3 covers 18 residues. For the CDR3, the DNA is TGTGCCAGCAGTCCCTTCTTCCCGACAGACGGTCATTCCTACGAGCAGTACTTC. It is translated as CASSPFFPTDGHSYEQYF.

V usage is TRBV7-3 and J usage is TRBJ2-7; D is perhaps TRBD1 (6 bases). CDR1 is SGHTA and CDR2 is FQGTGA in the germline V gene. Deletions cut 4 bases from V and 1 base from J, with 14 bases between. This CDR3 is 15 amino acids long. The CDR3 DNA reads as TGTGCCAGCAGCTCCTGGACAGCGGAGTCCTACGAGCAGTACTTC. Translating it yields CASSSWTAESYEQYF.